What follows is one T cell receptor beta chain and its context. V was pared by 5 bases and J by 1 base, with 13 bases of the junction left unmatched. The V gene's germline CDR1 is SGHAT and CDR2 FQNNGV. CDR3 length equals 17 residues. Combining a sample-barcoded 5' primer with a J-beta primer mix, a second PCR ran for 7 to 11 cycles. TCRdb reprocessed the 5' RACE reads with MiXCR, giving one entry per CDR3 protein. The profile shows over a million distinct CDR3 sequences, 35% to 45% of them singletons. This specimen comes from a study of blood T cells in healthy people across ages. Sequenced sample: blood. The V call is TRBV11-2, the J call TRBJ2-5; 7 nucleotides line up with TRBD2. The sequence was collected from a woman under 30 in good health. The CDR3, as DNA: TGTGCCAGCAGCCCCTGGGAGGGGCTCCTCTTCCAAGAGACCCAGTACTTC. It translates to CASSPWEGLLFQETQYF.